The sequence of this TCR beta chain was determined in a study of spatial heterogeneity in lung cancer (dated by TCRdb to 2018 to 2020). Context from the whole study: The donors were about 65 patients from the lung TRACERx cohort who had early-stage, untreated non-small cell lung cancer. Follow-up PBMC samples were sequenced whenever available, with the median time to follow-up being 2 to 3 years after resection. Beta-chain transcripts were consistently detected in greater numbers than alpha-chain transcripts, which likely reflects a higher abundance of beta-chain transcripts. In the raw uncorrected reads, each unique combination of TCR and UMI appeared on average more than ten times. The study quantitatively compared TCR alpha and beta repertoires across multiple tumor regions, matched nontumor lung and blood in non-small cell lung cancer. The study linked features of the TCR repertoire to counts of nonsynonymous mutations, which were determined by whole-exome sequencing of tumor tissue. Both alpha and beta chains were TCR-sequenced in samples taken at surgery, namely 220 tumor regions, 61 to 65 matched nontumor lung samples and roughly 56 PBMC samples.

Library creation used 5' RACE. Data came from a NextSeq 500. In the TCR library protocol, a unique molecular identifier was attached to each TCR cDNA molecule so that PCR and sequencing errors could be corrected. The study's own analysis went as follows. TCR identification, UMI-based error correction and CDR3 extraction were all carried out with Decombinator tools. Expanded TCRs were defined as those above a frequency of 2 per 1,000, corresponding to the top 1% of the tumor frequency distribution. Each repertoire was subsampled 100 times to 5,000 TCRs, after which Renyi diversity was computed with the R vegan package. CDR3 similarity networks were built from amino acid triplet string-kernel similarity, with CDR3s being connected when pairwise similarity was above 0.82. The public sequencing data were trimmed at Q25 with fastp and processed into clonotypes with MiXCR by TCRdb, which kept only in-frame beta chains. All rows with the same CDR3 protein become a single entry with the most common DNA and genes. TCRdb's processing, not the authors', yielded these V and J calls. The sample profile shows 25,000 or so distinct CDR3 sequences; about 6.3% of them were found once. Of the sample, 22% falls within the top ten clones.

Broader findings and caveats from the paper: Only 11 to 15 patients were included in the comparisons of baseline and follow-up blood repertoires. Ubiquitous expanded tumor TCRs were detected in blood more often at tumor resection than at routine follow-up. Additional single-cell paired TCR alpha and beta sequencing was considered necessary to confirm, at a functional level, the hypothesis that regional TCRs recognize regional mutations.

The CDR3 goes from the cysteine to the phenylalanine over 11 residues. Of the read, only the CDR3 DNA is kept; its 33 bases are in frame from base 1. CDR1 and CDR2, per the germline V gene, are MNHEY and SVGAGI. V is reduced by 8 bases and J by 2 bases, leaving a spacing of 6 bases between them. What this sample's time point label stands for: blood at routine non-recurrence follow-up after resection. Without any cell sorting, TCR sequencing was performed on whole RNA extracted either from tumor and nontumor lung tissue or from cryopreserved PBMC samples. A patient was chosen for TCR sequencing only when enough RNA was available from at least two tumor regions. This clonotype was detected many times. What this receptor recognizes is not known. Base qualities are missing; no much larger clone stands one base away.

The chain employs TRBV6-5 and TRBJ2-5, with the D gene not clear enough to name. Source: PBMCs, taken at follow-up. The TCR sequence derives from a male donor with early-stage non-small cell lung cancer. The nucleotide sequence is TGTGCCAGCCGCCTACAAGAGACCCAGTACTTC. This translates into CASRLQETQYF.